What follows are 29 T cell receptor beta chains derived from one specimen sequenced in a study of blood T cell repertoires in COVID-19. This table comes from immunoSEQ multiplex PCR, and its TCRdb copy is limited to in-frame clones, with some not included. The table records approximately 47,000 clones, about 84% of them present only once. The sequencing sample was made of peripheral blood. These receptors were obtained from a man between 60 and 75 years old with acute or convalescent COVID-19.

In the case of this clone: This sample also contains other DNA sequences that code for the same CDR3. This rearrangement joins TRBV9 to TRBJ2-1; unclear D gene. CDR1 and CDR2 from the germline V gene are SGDLS and YYNGEE. The CDR3 length is 16 residues. V gave up 0 bases and J gave up 0 bases, with 10 bases separating them. CDR3 loop: CASSVGDTSSYNEQFF. As DNA, the CDR3 is TGTGCCAGCAGCGTAGGTGACACAAGCTCCTACAATGAGCAGTTCTTC.

This clone was seen just once. In DNA, the CDR3 is TGTGCCAGCAGTTTAAAGAGTGGGGGCGCAGGCGGTACGCAGTATTTT. It codes for CASSLKSGGAGGTQYF. The genes are TRBV27 and TRBJ2-3; a possible D gene is TRBD1 (6 bases). V was pared by 2 bases and J by 8 bases, with 20 bases between. This CDR3 contains 16 residues. Germline V lookup: CDR1 MNHEY, CDR2 SMNVEV (reference sequence).

This clone came up a few times. This sequence joins TRBV21-1 and TRBJ2-3; no check of the table's D call, TRBD1, against the DNA was made. TRBV21-1 has pseudogene status. The CDR3 has 13 residues. Here the CDR3 reads CASSTSPLDTQYF. Written as DNA, the CDR3 is TGTGCCAGCAGCACCAGTCCCTTGGATACGCAGTATTTT.

The V and J genes are TRBV5-6 and TRBJ1-1; D is possibly TRBD1 (6 bases). Germline values: CDR1 SGHDT, CDR2 YYEEEE. V lost 1 base and J lost 3, with 13 bases in between. The CDR3 spans 15 residues. DNA for the CDR3: TGTGCCAGCAGCTTGTTGGGGGCGCTAGACACTGAAGCTTTCTTT. Translation: CASSLLGALDTEAFF.

This chain uses TRBV24-1 with TRBJ2-1; 11 positions match TRBD2. Germline V gene sequence: CDR1 KGHDR, CDR2 SFDVKD. With V trimmed by 5 bases and J by 8 bases, 7 bases remained unmatched. The CDR3 consists of 15 residues. CDR3 sequence: CATSGISGGAYEQFF. In DNA, the CDR3 is TGTGCCACCAGTGGCATTAGCGGGGGGGCGTATGAGCAGTTCTTC.

The J gene is TRBJ1-5, the V gene TRBV7-9; TRBD1 matches at 7 bases. The germline CDR1 and CDR2 sequences are SEHNR and FQNEAQ (reference sequence). V gave up 5 bases and J gave up 9 bases; unmatched junction bases: 7. The CDR3 extends over 13 amino acids. In DNA, the CDR3 is TGTGCCAGCAGCAGCCAGGACAGGATGCCCCAGCATTTT. Translating it yields CASSSQDRMPQHF.

This chain connects TRBV6-5 to TRBJ2-3; 9 nucleotides align to TRBD1. This CDR3 spans 14 amino acids. Germline loops: CDR1 MNHEY, CDR2 SVGAGI. The V gene end was trimmed by 2 bases and the J gene end by 6 bases; junction bases not matched to a gene: 3. The CDR3 DNA follows: TGTGCCAGCAGTTACGGGACAGGGAGCGATACGCAGTATTTT. It codes for CASSYGTGSDTQYF.

The rearrangement uses TRBV6-5 and TRBJ2-1; the match to TRBD2 covers 9 bases. With 2 bases clipped from V and 4 bases from J, the junction kept 6 bases outside the gene matches. Germline assignment: CDR1 MNHEY and CDR2 SVGAGI. The CDR3 consists of 16 residues. The CDR3 DNA is TGTGCCAGCAGTTACGGAGGTAGCGGGGGATACAATGAGCAGTTCTTC. Translating gives CASSYGGSGGYNEQFF.

This chain's CDR3 is CASSPPRDRGEKLFF. As DNA, the CDR3 is TGTGCCAGCTCACCACCGCGGGACAGGGGCGAAAAACTGTTTTTT. The rearrangement links TRBV18 to TRBJ1-4; 10 bases line up with TRBD1. Germline V gene data show CDR1 as KGHSH and CDR2 as LQKENI. After removal of 0 bases from V and 8 bases from J, the junction contained 3 bases not matched to a gene. The CDR3 extends over 15 amino acids.

The chain employs TRBV6-5 and TRBJ1-3; D remains unclear. The germline V and J ends were trimmed by 7 bases and 0 bases, with 10 bases remaining between them. The CDR3 has 14 residues. Germline V gene sequence: CDR1 MNHEY, CDR2 SVGAGI. CDR3 loop: CASIPENSGNTIYF. The CDR3 DNA reads TGTGCCAGCATTCCAGAAAACTCTGGAAACACCATATATTTT.

The gene calls are TRBV27 and TRBJ2-1, with 8 bases matching TRBD2. Germline V CDR1 and CDR2: MNHEY, SMNVEV (reference sequence). There are 18 residues in the CDR3. V gave up 5 bases and J gave up 0 bases; unmatched junction bases: 12. This CDR3 reads CASSPPPIAGSSYNEQFF. As DNA, the CDR3 is TGTGCCAGCAGTCCACCTCCGATAGCGGGAAGCTCCTACAATGAGCAGTTCTTC.

The V gene is TRBV5-8, the J gene TRBJ2-1, with TRBD2 identical over 11 bases. Germline assignment: CDR1 SGHTS and CDR2 YDEGEE. CDR3 length equals 15 residues. V lost 4 bases and J lost 2; bases outside the gene matches: 2. The CDR3 region is CASSTGLAAYNEQFF. The CDR3 region has the DNA TGTGCCAGCAGCACGGGACTAGCGGCCTACAATGAGCAGTTCTTC.

V usage is TRBV4-3 and J usage is TRBJ2-7, with 10 bases fitting TRBD2. Germline CDR1 LGHNA, CDR2 YSLEER. This CDR3 is 17 amino acids long. After removal of 0 bases from V and 0 bases from J, the junction contained 5 bases not matched to a gene. The CDR3 sequence: CASSQELAGLSSYEQYF. The CDR3 DNA reads TGCGCCAGCAGCCAAGAACTAGCGGGGCTAAGCTCCTACGAGCAGTACTTC.

This chain connects TRBV2 to TRBJ1-4; no definite D call. V was pared by 3 bases and J by 8 bases, with 10 bases between. The germline gives CDR1 SNHLY, CDR2 FYNNEI. CDR3 length equals 13 residues. The CDR3 loop is CASSDFSREKLFF. CDR3 DNA sequence: TGTGCCAGCAGTGATTTTAGCAGAGAAAAACTGTTTTTT.

The chain has TRBV5-5 and TRBJ1-4, with D unclear. V lost 5 bases, J lost 5 bases, and 13 bases lay in between. In germline, CDR1 is SGHKS, CDR2 YYEKEE (reference sequence). This CDR3 has 14 amino acids. The CDR3 bases are TGTGCCAGCAGACCCCCTACCGGGAATGAAAAACTGTTTTTT. This gives the protein CASRPPTGNEKLFF.

This chain connects TRBV7-2 to TRBJ2-4; 12 nucleotides agree with TRBD2. This CDR3 contains 17 residues. Germline V CDR1 and CDR2: SGHTA, FQGNSA. The ends lost 4 bases at V and 8 bases at J; junction bases unmatched: 12. CDR3 sequence: CASSSQLAGGSRDIQYF. As DNA, the CDR3 is TGTGCCAGCAGCTCACAACTAGCGGGGGGTAGTAGGGACATTCAGTACTTC.

The chain carries TRBV2 and TRBJ1-2; D possibly corresponds to TRBD1 (6 bases). V dropped 5 bases and J dropped 2 bases, with 15 bases sitting between them. Germline loops: CDR1 SNHLY, CDR2 FYNNEI. The CDR3 covers 15 residues. The chain's CDR3 is CASSLEGGPNYGYTF. The CDR3 bases are TGTGCCAGCAGTCTAGAGGGGGGGCCGAACTATGGCTACACCTTC.

This clone rates as medium-sized. This CDR3 is also generated by other DNA sequences in the sample. This chain's CDR3 is CASSRTVNTGELFF. The CDR3 region has the DNA TGCGCCAGCAGCCGAACAGTGAACACCGGGGAGCTGTTTTTT. The V gene is TRBV4-1, the J gene TRBJ2-2, with no clear D. Deletions cut 4 bases from V and 1 base from J, with 7 bases between. The CDR3 is 14 residues long. Germline CDR1 and CDR2: MGHRA and YSYEKL.

The rearrangement links TRBV5-6 to TRBJ2-7, with 8 bases identical to TRBD2. The CDR3 consists of 15 residues. Trimming cost V 4 bases and J 3 bases; bases outside gene matches: 9. Germline CDR1 and CDR2: SGHDT and YYEEEE. Here the CDR3 DNA reads TGTGCCAGCAGCCCGGGGGGGAGAAGCTACTACGAGCAGTACTTC. Protein sequence: CASSPGGRSYYEQYF.

V is TRBV5-1 and J is TRBJ1-3; the match to TRBD1 covers 9 bases. The V gene end was trimmed by 0 bases and the J gene end by 4 bases; junction bases not matched to a gene: 11. From germline, CDR1 is SGHRS and CDR2 YFSETQ. CDR3 size: 18 residues. CDR3 sequence reads: CASSLGPSTGGGGNTIYF. The DNA for the CDR3 is TGCGCCAGCAGCTTGGGCCCCTCAACAGGGGGCGGAGGAAACACCATATATTTT.

This clone was picked up a small number of times. This rearrangement joins TRBV7-8 to TRBJ1-1; D unclear. The CDR3 runs 14 residues. Germline lookup yields CDR1 SGHVS and CDR2 FQNEAQ. Trimming shortened V by 6 bases and J by 3 bases, and 14 bases separated the two germline ends. CDR3 sequence: CASSSTEMDTEAFF. CDR3 in DNA: TGTGCCAGCAGTTCAACAGAGATGGACACTGAAGCTTTCTTT.

The DNA of the CDR3 is TGTGCCAGCAGCAGGGGATCCCAGAACACTGAAGCTTTCTTT. It specifies CASSRGSQNTEAFF. The chain employs TRBV6-1 and TRBJ1-1, with a tentative D call TRBD1 (6 bases). The CDR3 runs 14 residues. Trimming shortened V by 6 bases and J by 1 base, and 12 bases separated the two germline ends. The germline CDR1 and CDR2 sequences are MNHNS and SASEGT.

The chain has TRBV19 and TRBJ1-6, with 9 nucleotides matching TRBD1. CDR3 length: 15 residues. V lost 5 bases, J lost 9 bases, and 8 bases stayed unmatched. From germline, CDR1 is LNHDA and CDR2 SQIVND (reference sequence). CDR3 protein: CASSSAGQGFSPLHF. The CDR3 nucleotides are TGTGCCAGTAGTTCGGCGGGACAGGGATTTTCACCCCTCCACTTT. Using reference TRBV19 and TRBJ1-6 for the parts outside the CDR3, the full variable domain is DGGITQSPKYLFRKEGQNVTLSCEQNLNHDAMYWYRQDPGQGLRLIYYSQIVNDFQKGDIAEGYSVSREKKESFPLTVTSAQKNPTAFYLCASSSAGQGFSPLHFGNGTRLTVT.

The chain is built from TRBV3-1 (or the pseudogene TRBV3-2) and TRBJ2-5, with TRBD2 identical over 7 bases. Germline CDR1 LGHDT, CDR2 YNNKEL (reference sequence). The CDR3 covers 14 residues. With V trimmed by 2 bases and J by 3 bases, 3 bases remained unmatched. In DNA form, the CDR3 reads TGTGCCAGCAGCCAACTCCGGGGGGAAGAGACCCAGTACTTC. Translating gives CASSQLRGEETQYF.

Note on this clone: Other DNA sequences within the sample encode an identical CDR3. The chain employs TRBV29-1 and TRBJ1-1; TRBD1 agrees at 8 bases. The CDR3 is 12 residues long. Germline loops: CDR1 SQVTM, CDR2 ANQGSEA. J lost 5 bases, V lost 7 bases, and 6 bases had no gene match. For the CDR3, the DNA is TGCAGCGCTGGACAGGGAAGGACTGAAGCTTTCTTT. Its protein is CSAGQGRTEAFF.

Only a few counts were recorded for this clone. The rearrangement uses TRBV3-1 (or the pseudogene TRBV3-2) and TRBJ1-6; the D gene is possibly TRBD1 (5 bases). CDR1 is LGHDT, CDR2 YNNKEL, per germline (reference sequence). Trimming removed 3 bases at V and 7 bases at J, with 13 bases between. The CDR3 covers 15 residues. This CDR3 reads CASSQGTKGNSPLHF. The CDR3 region has the DNA TGTGCCAGCAGCCAGGGGACTAAAGGGAATTCACCCCTCCACTTT.

This clone was seen a few times. The chain is built from TRBV4-1 and TRBJ2-7; tentative D call: TRBD1 (5 bases). The germline gives CDR1 MGHRA, CDR2 YSYEKL. V was shortened by 5 bases and J by 0 bases, with 14 bases between the two germline ends. This CDR3 is built from 15 residues. CDR3 sequence (DNA): TGCGCCAGCAGCTCACAGGACGGAAGCTCCTACGAGCAGTACTTC. Amino acid sequence: CASSSQDGSSYEQYF.

The V call is TRBV5-1, the J call TRBJ2-2; 15 bases map to TRBD2. This CDR3 is built from 17 residues. The V gene's germline CDR1 is SGHRS and CDR2 YFSETQ. V lost 3 bases and J lost 6; bases outside the gene matches: 6. In nucleotides, the CDR3 is TGCGCCAGCAGCTGGACTAGCGGGGGGGCGGTCGCCGGGGAGCTGTTTTTT. Protein product: CASSWTSGGAVAGELFF.

This clone was detected only once. The CDR3 is CASSQAGQTPNTEAFF. The CDR3 DNA reads as TGTGCCAGCAGCCAAGCAGGACAGACTCCGAACACTGAAGCTTTCTTT. This chain uses TRBV3-1 (or the pseudogene TRBV3-2) with TRBJ1-1; D perhaps matches TRBD1 (6 bases). The CDR3 loop spans 16 amino acids. Looked up from germline, CDR1 is LGHDT and CDR2 is YNNKEL (reference sequence). V dropped 1 base and J dropped 1 base, with 13 bases sitting between them.